Presented here are 16 T cell receptor beta chains from one specimen sequenced in a study of T cells expressing NK-cell markers. TCRdb re-called the 5' RACE reads and catalogs CDR3 proteins one per entry, DNA excluded. This table lists roughly 450,000 distinct CDR3 sequences. Specimen: blood T cells: a sorted CD56 or NKG2C T cell subset, CD4+ or CD8+ T cells, or bulk PBMC T cells (not recorded which). These receptor sequences come from a woman in her forties or fifties in good health.

This sequence joins TRBV24-1 and TRBJ2-5; as DNA is missing, the TRBD2 call by TCRdb cannot be tested. Germline CDR1 KGHDR, CDR2 SFDVKD. CDR3 length: 12 residues. CDR3 amino acids: CATSSGGETQYF.

The chain is built from TRBV29-1 and TRBJ2-7; TCRdb outputs TRBD1, but without DNA this stays unchecked. The CDR3 has 11 amino acids. From germline, CDR1 is SQVTM and CDR2 ANQGSEA. Here the CDR3 reads CSGGAGHEQYF.

This chain uses TRBV9 with TRBJ2-5; absent DNA, TCRdb's TRBD1 call cannot be checked. The CDR3 totals 15 residues. Germline V CDR1 and CDR2: SGDLS, YYNGEE. CDR3 sequence reads: CASSAYRVPQETQYF.

V is TRBV12-3 or TRBV12-4 and J is TRBJ2-1. The CDR3 spans 12 residues. Here the CDR3 reads CASSPPLNEQFF.

This sequence joins TRBV20-1 and TRBJ2-2; TCRdb lists TRBD2, though no DNA is available to test this call. There are 14 residues in the CDR3. Germline values: CDR1 DFQATT, CDR2 SNEGSKA (reference sequence). CDR3 amino acids: CSAGTRPGTGELFF.

The CDR3 sequence is CASSSPLDSPDGLYNEQFF. The J gene is TRBJ2-1, the V gene TRBV5-6; TCRdb returns TRBD2, unconfirmable since there is no DNA. The CDR3 runs to 19 residues. Germline CDR1 and CDR2: SGHDT and YYEEEE.

The chain has TRBV20-1 and TRBJ2-3; TCRdb selects TRBD2, and the lack of DNA leaves this call unchecked. Germline V gene sequence: CDR1 DFQATT, CDR2 SNEGSKA (reference sequence). This CDR3 region has 11 residues. This CDR3 is CSAKSLRTQYF.

The chain is built from TRBV20-1 and TRBJ1-5; TCRdb lists TRBD1, though no DNA is available to test this call. CDR3 length: 14 amino acids. Germline V gene lookup returns CDR1 DFQATT and CDR2 SNEGSKA (reference sequence). CDR3 in amino acids: CSASGTGINQPQHF.

This chain connects TRBV28 to TRBJ1-1; TCRdb selects TRBD1, and the lack of DNA leaves this call unchecked. Germline V gene data show CDR1 as MDHEN and CDR2 as SYDVKM. The CDR3 runs 14 residues. The CDR3 region is CASRSWGPNTEAFF.

The chain employs TRBV10-3 and TRBJ2-1. The CDR3 contains 14 residues. Germline V gene sequence: CDR1 ENHRY, CDR2 SYGVKD. CDR3 residues: CAIRSDSPYNEQFF.

J is TRBJ2-2 and V is TRBV5-1; TCRdb's D gene call, TRBD1, goes unchecked for lack of DNA. The CDR3 consists of 17 residues. Germline CDR1 and CDR2: SGHRS and YFSETQ. This chain's CDR3 is CASSLYPGHPDTGELFF. Full variable domain (remainder filled in from reference TRBV5-1 and TRBJ2-2): KAGVTQTPRYLIKTRGQQVTLSCSPISGHRSVSWYQQTPGQGLQFLFEYFSETQRNKGNFPGRFSGRQFSNSRSEMNVSTLELGDSALYLCASSLYPGHPDTGELFFGEGSRLTVL.

This sequence joins TRBV6-2 or TRBV6-3 and TRBJ1-5. The CDR3 runs to 11 residues. CDR1 is MNHEY and CDR2 is SVGEGT in the germline V gene. CDR3: CATSERTAQHF.

The genes are TRBV5-1 and TRBJ2-1; the D call from TCRdb, TRBD1, cannot be confirmed without DNA. This CDR3 comprises 13 residues. Germline CDR1 is SGHRS and CDR2 is YFSETQ. CDR3 protein: CASSLVSGHEQFF.

The chain uses TRBV4-1 and TRBJ1-1; TCRdb reports TRBD1, a call that lacks DNA to check it against. Germline V gene data show CDR1 as MGHRA and CDR2 as YSYEKL. The CDR3 is 15 amino acids. The CDR3 protein is CASSQLTGGNTEAFF.

V usage is TRBV12-3 or TRBV12-4 and J usage is TRBJ2-2; TCRdb outputs TRBD2, but without DNA this stays unchecked. This CDR3 has 15 amino acids. The CDR3 region is CASSPRGLPTGELFF.

The V gene is TRBV10-3, the J gene TRBJ2-2. This CDR3 has 15 residues. Looked up from germline, CDR1 is ENHRY and CDR2 is SYGVKD. CDR3 loop: CAISQGISDTGELFF.